These 8 T cell receptor beta chains were sequenced from one sample in a study of beta chain features in type 1 diabetes. The entirety of the isolated RNA underwent reverse transcription, so expressed TCRB transcripts were sequenced. TCRdb's table, derived via immunoSEQ multiplex PCR, lists solely in-frame clones and lacks some. The sample lists roughly 150,000 clones; around 8% were seen once. Sequences were obtained from central memory CD4+ T cells from blood. These receptors were taken from a man younger than 35 in good health.

V is TRBV7-9 and J is TRBJ2-7; 8 bases match TRBD1. The CDR3 consists of 16 residues. The V gene end was trimmed by 0 bases and the J gene end by 4 bases; junction bases not matched to a gene: 8. Germline V gene sequence: CDR1 SEHNR, CDR2 FQNEAQ (reference sequence). CDR3 in DNA: TGTGCCAGCAGCTTAGCGACAGGACAGGGTTCGTACGAGCAGTACTTC. It encodes CASSLATGQGSYEQYF.

This clone was counted ten times or more. The chain joins TRBV7-9 to TRBJ1-4; D is undetermined. The V end was cut by 1 base, the J end by 5 bases, with 14 bases between. Germline V lookup: CDR1 SEHNR, CDR2 FQNEAQ (reference sequence). This CDR3 spans 16 amino acids. The CDR3 loop is CASSLGASPRNEKLFF. The CDR3 nucleotides are TGTGCCAGCAGCTTAGGGGCGTCGCCCCGCAATGAAAAACTGTTTTTT.

J is TRBJ2-1 and V is TRBV25-1; 8 bases fit TRBD1. The trim removed 6 bases at V and 4 bases at J, leaving 2 bases unmatched. CDR1 and CDR2 (germline): MGHDK, SYGVNS. This CDR3 comprises 13 residues. This chain's CDR3 is CASRDRVYNEQFF. CDR3 DNA: TGTGCCAGCAGGGACAGGGTATACAATGAGCAGTTCTTC. The full variable domain, completed using reference TRBV25-1 and TRBJ2-1, is EADIYQTPRYLVIGTGKKITLECSQTMGHDKMYWYQQDPGMELHLIHYSYGVNSTEKGDLSSESTVSRIRTEHFPLTLESARPSHTSQYLCASRDRVYNEQFFGPGTRLTVL.

This clone was counted a few times. The gene calls are TRBV28 and TRBJ2-1; D is perhaps TRBD1 (5 bases). The CDR3 length is 14 residues. CDR1 and CDR2 from the germline V gene are MDHEN and SYDVKM. Trimming stripped 5 bases from V and 1 base from J, with 9 bases between. As DNA, the CDR3 is TGTGCCAGCAGTGAACAGGAGTCCTACAATGAGCAGTTCTTC. This gives the protein CASSEQESYNEQFF.

The gene calls are TRBV30 and TRBJ1-3; possible D gene TRBD1, 5 bases. V gave up 1 base and J gave up 4 bases, with 11 bases separating them. Per germline, CDR1 GTSNPN and CDR2 SVGIG (reference sequence). The CDR3 is 14 residues long. The CDR3 nucleotides read TGTGCCTGGAGTGGGGGGGGAGTCGGAAACACCATATATTTT. It codes for CAWSGGGVGNTIYF.

The CDR3 sequence: CAWSPPQGYSPLHF. The CDR3 DNA sequence: TGTGCCTGGAGCCCTCCTCAGGGTTATTCACCCCTCCACTTT. J is TRBJ1-6 and V is TRBV30; D might be TRBD1 (5 bases). V shed 3 bases and J shed 8 bases, with 14 bases lying between them. This CDR3 contains 14 residues. Germline V CDR1 and CDR2: GTSNPN, SVGIG (reference sequence).

This clone was recorded a few times. The rearrangement links TRBV5-6 to TRBJ2-5; maybe TRBD2 (5 bases). The V gene's germline CDR1 is SGHDT and CDR2 YYEEEE. V lost 5 bases and J lost 0, with 11 bases in between. This CDR3 has 14 amino acids. CDR3: CASRMYGDQETQYF. The CDR3, as DNA: TGTGCCAGCAGAATGTACGGGGACCAAGAGACCCAGTACTTC.

The chain couples TRBV7-3 to TRBJ2-1, with 8 bases matching TRBD1. The germline V gene has CDR1 SGHTA and CDR2 FQGTGA. J was trimmed by 12 bases and V by 5 bases; bases with no gene match: 6. This CDR3 is 12 amino acids long. CDR3 protein: CASSRGQGRQFF. The DNA for the CDR3 is TGTGCCAGCAGCCGCGGACAGGGACGGCAGTTCTTC. The whole variable domain, filled in from reference TRBV7-3 and TRBJ2-1, reads GAGVSQTPSNKVTEKGKYVELRCDPISGHTALYWYRQSLGQGPEFLIYFQGTGAADDSGLPNDRFFAVRPEGSVSTLKIQRTERGDSAVYLCASSRGQGRQFFGPGTRLTVL.